Listed below are T cell receptor beta chains from one sample, sequenced in a study of shared clonotypes between healthy human individuals. The method was immunoSEQ multiplex PCR; TCRdb's version includes in-frame clones alone and lacks a portion of them. The sample includes roughly 96,000 clones, roughly 45% of them seen just once. Sequencing was done on a sample of PBMCs. These receptors came from a woman aged 40 to 50 in good health. Some clones in this sample may be carry-over from other donors' samples. The CDR3 runs from the conserved cysteine through the conserved F or W. Each record gives: clone size, V gene, D gene, J gene, CDR3 protein, CDR3 DNA. A D gene is named only where the DNA matches it firmly. A clone size is listed for some rows: how often the clone was seen (once, few, many), or a class if it is expanded.

clone size: few
V gene: TRBV9
D gene: -
J gene: TRBJ2-6
CDR3 protein: CASSVVGSGANVLTF
CDR3 DNA: TGTGCCAGCAGCGTAGTGGGTAGTGGGGCCAACGTCCTGACTTTC

clone size: -
V gene: TRBV4-1
D gene: TRBD2
J gene: TRBJ2-7
CDR3 protein: CASSDPGSGRHSSYEQYF
CDR3 DNA: TGCGCCAGCAGTGATCCGGGGAGCGGGAGGCACTCCTCCTACGAGCAGTACTTC

clone size: few
V gene: TRBV29-1
D gene: TRBD1
J gene: TRBJ1-1
CDR3 protein: CSGHRGGMNTEAFF
CDR3 DNA: TGCAGCGGCCACAGGGGGGGAATGAACACTGAAGCTTTCTTT

clone size: -
V gene: TRBV9
D gene: TRBD1
J gene: TRBJ2-3
CDR3 protein: CASSVGNRGGTDTQYF
CDR3 DNA: TGTGCCAGCAGCGTCGGTAACAGGGGAGGCACAGATACGCAGTATTTT

clone size: many
V gene: TRBV7-3
D gene: -
J gene: TRBJ2-3
CDR3 protein: CASSLVGADTQYF
CDR3 DNA: TGTGCCAGCAGCTTAGTAGGGGCAGATACGCAGTATTTT

clone size: -
V gene: TRBV10-3
D gene: TRBD2
J gene: TRBJ2-1
CDR3 protein: CAITRTSGGENEQFF
CDR3 DNA: TGTGCCATCACCCGGACTAGCGGGGGGGAGAATGAGCAGTTCTTC

clone size: many
V gene: TRBV5-4
D gene: -
J gene: TRBJ2-5
CDR3 protein: CASSLKGGDKQETQYF
CDR3 DNA: TGTGCCAGCAGCTTGAAGGGTGGGGATAAACAAGAGACCCAGTACTTC

clone size: -
V gene: TRBV19
D gene: -
J gene: TRBJ2-7
CDR3 protein: CASSGRISYEQYF
CDR3 DNA: TGTGCCAGTAGCGGGCGTATCTCCTACGAGCAGTACTTC

clone size: -
V gene: TRBV30
D gene: -
J gene: TRBJ2-3
CDR3 protein: CAWRLGLHTDTQYF
CDR3 DNA: TGTGCCTGGAGGTTAGGACTCCACACAGATACGCAGTATTTT

clone size: -
V gene: TRBV5-1
D gene: -
J gene: TRBJ2-7
CDR3 protein: CASSPRNTGWEVEQYF
CDR3 DNA: TGCGCCAGCAGCCCCAGGAATACGGGATGGGAGGTCGAGCAGTACTTC

clone size: many
V gene: TRBV7-2
D gene: -
J gene: TRBJ1-2
CDR3 protein: CASSRRGLDANYGYTF
CDR3 DNA: TGTGCCAGCAGCCGCCGTGGGTTGGATGCTAACTATGGCTACACCTTC

clone size: -
V gene: TRBV7-2
D gene: -
J gene: TRBJ2-3
CDR3 protein: CASSLVGPGNTDTQYF
CDR3 DNA: TGTGCCAGCAGCTTAGTAGGGCCAGGCAACACAGATACGCAGTATTTT

clone size: once
V gene: TRBV4-1
D gene: TRBD2
J gene: TRBJ2-5
CDR3 protein: CASSEGLAGSIQETQYF
CDR3 DNA: TGCGCCAGCAGCGAGGGTCTAGCGGGGTCCATACAAGAGACCCAGTACTTC

clone size: many
V gene: TRBV29-1
D gene: -
J gene: TRBJ2-2
CDR3 protein: CSVLSLAGELFF
CDR3 DNA: TGCAGCGTCCTTAGTTTGGCCGGGGAGCTGTTTTTT

clone size: many
V gene: TRBV28
D gene: -
J gene: TRBJ2-2
CDR3 protein: CASRSLSGNTGELFF
CDR3 DNA: TGTGCCAGCAGATCCCTTAGCGGGAACACCGGGGAGCTGTTTTTT